One T cell receptor beta chain is described in this entry. The entry originates in a study of blood T cell repertoires in COVID-19. Study context: Specimens from acute and convalescent COVID-19 originated in the United States, Italy and Spain. Sources were T cells, B-cell-depleted T cells, or PBMCs; the material itself was cDNA or gDNA.

Original processing methods: Reference gene primer amplification in the assay estimated nucleated cell counts. Only in-frame clones appear in the TCRdb table, and some are missing; sequencing was by immunoSEQ multiplex PCR. That table is the source of V, J and clone size, and D and trimming were worked out from the DNA. The table has hundreds of thousands of clones, about 89% seen once. Trimming left V 4 bases short and J 1 base short, with 16 bases between. Germline V gives CDR1 MNHNS, CDR2 SASEGT. The CDR3 length is 16 residues. The TCR sequence derives from a middle-aged woman who had recovered from COVID-19. This chain links TRBV6-1 with TRBJ1-1; D is perhaps TRBD1 (6 bases). The sequenced material came from peripheral blood. The CDR3 is CASSGQQGKRNTEAFF. CDR3 bases: TGTGCCAGCAGTGGACAACAGGGAAAAAGGAACACTGAAGCTTTCTTT.